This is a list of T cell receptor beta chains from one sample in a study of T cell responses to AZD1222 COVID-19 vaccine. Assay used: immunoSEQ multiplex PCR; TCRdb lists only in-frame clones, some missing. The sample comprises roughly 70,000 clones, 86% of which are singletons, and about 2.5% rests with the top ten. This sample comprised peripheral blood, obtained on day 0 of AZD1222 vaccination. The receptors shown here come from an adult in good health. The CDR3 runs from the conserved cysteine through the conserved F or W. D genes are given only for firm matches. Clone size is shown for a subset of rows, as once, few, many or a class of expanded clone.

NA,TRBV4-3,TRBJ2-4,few,CASSQERRHGNIQYF,TGCGCCAGCAGCCAAGAACGGCGACATGGGAACATTCAGTACTTC
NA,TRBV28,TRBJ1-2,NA,CASSFGQVYGYTF,TGTGCCAGCAGTTTCGGGCAGGTCTATGGCTACACCTTC
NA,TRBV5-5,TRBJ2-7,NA,CASSVLETSYEQYF,TGTGCCAGCAGCGTTCTAGAGACCTCCTACGAGCAGTACTTC
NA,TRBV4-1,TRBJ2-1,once,CASSHREHNEQFF,TGCGCCAGCAGCCACAGGGAGCACAATGAGCAGTTCTTC
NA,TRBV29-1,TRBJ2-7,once,CSVAEGTHEQYF,TGCAGCGTTGCGGAGGGAACCCACGAGCAGTACTTC
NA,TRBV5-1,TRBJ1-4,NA,CASSPRATNEKLFF,TGCGCCAGCAGCCCGAGGGCAACTAATGAAAAACTGTTTTTT
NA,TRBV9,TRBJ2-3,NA,CASSDRATDTQYF,TGTGCCAGCAGCGACAGGGCCACAGATACGCAGTATTTT
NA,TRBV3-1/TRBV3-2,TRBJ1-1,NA,CASTGIFDTEAFF,TGTGCCAGTACAGGGATTTTTGACACTGAAGCTTTCTTT
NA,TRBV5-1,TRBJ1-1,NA,CASSFNPANTEAFF,TGCGCCAGCAGCTTTAACCCGGCAAACACTGAAGCTTTCTTT
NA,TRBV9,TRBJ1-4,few,CASSPRRTATNEKLFF,TGTGCCAGCAGCCCACGACGGACAGCAACTAATGAAAAACTGTTTTTT
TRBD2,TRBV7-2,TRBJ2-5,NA,CASSLAGTSKETQYF,TGTGCCAGCAGCTTAGCCGGGACTAGCAAGGAGACCCAGTACTTC
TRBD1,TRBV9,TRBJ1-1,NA,CASSSRGDRNTEAFF,TGTGCCAGCAGCTCTAGGGGGGACAGAAACACTGAAGCTTTCTTT
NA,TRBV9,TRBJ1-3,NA,CASTLGVTGNTIYF,TGTGCCAGCACCCTGGGGGTTACTGGAAACACCATATATTTT